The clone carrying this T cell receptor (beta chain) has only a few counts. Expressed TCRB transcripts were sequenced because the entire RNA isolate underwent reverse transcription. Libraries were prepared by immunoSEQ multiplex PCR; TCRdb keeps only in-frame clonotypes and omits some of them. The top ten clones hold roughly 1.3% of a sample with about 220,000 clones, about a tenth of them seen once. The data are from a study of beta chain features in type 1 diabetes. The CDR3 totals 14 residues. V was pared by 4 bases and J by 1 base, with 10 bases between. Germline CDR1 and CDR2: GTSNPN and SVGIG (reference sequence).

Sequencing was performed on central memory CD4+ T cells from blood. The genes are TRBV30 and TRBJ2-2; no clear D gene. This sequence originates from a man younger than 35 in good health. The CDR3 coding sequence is TGTGCCTGGAAAGTGTTGAGGAACACCGGGGAGCTGTTTTTT. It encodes CAWKVLRNTGELFF.